The entry that follows covers one T cell receptor (beta chain) sequence. Antigen unknown. This specimen belongs to a study of T cells in Graves' hyperthyroidism and ophthalmopathy. Study findings and constraints: Blood shared most expanded thyroid clonotypes above 0.001.

Trimming removed 5 bases from V and 0 bases from J; junction bases left unmatched: 5. The CDR3 covers 15 residues. Germline assignment: CDR1 SEHNR and CDR2 FQNEAQ (reference sequence). RNA transcripts gave rise to amplified TCR beta CDR3 regions. The TCR CDR3 was amplified in a first-round RT-PCR using the HTBI primer set. TCRdb recomputed calls from the multiplex PCR reads with MiXCR, one row per CDR3 protein. The table has about 540,000 distinct CDR3 sequences, approximately 44% seen once. The specimen sequenced was peripheral blood or thyroid tissue (not recorded which). The chain has TRBV7-9 and TRBJ2-7; TRBD2 aligns across 9 bases. The clonotype comes from a woman aged 18-29 years with Graves' hyperthyroidism. The CDR3 nucleotides are TGTGCCAGCAGCCCGGCTAGCGGGGACTCCTACGAGCAGTACTTC. Translation gives CASSPASGDSYEQYF.